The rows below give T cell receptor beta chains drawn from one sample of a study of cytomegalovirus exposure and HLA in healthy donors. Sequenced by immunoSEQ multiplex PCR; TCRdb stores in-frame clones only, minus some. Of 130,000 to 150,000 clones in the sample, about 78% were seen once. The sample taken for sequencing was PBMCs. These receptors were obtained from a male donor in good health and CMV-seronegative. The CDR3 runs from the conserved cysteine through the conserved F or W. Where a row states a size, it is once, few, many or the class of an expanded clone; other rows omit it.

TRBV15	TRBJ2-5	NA	CATSRAQETQYF
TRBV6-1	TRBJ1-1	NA	CASSGTGGLVNTEAFF
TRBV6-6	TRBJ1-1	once	CASSYSARGTEAFF
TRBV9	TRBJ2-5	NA	CASSLESGRAETQYF
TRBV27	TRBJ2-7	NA	CASSPSGGSTYEQYF
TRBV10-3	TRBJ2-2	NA	CAISWGTSGRVNTGELFF
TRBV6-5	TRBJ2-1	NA	CASRVRGQYNEQFF
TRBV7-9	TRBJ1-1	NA	CSSSSLAAEAFF
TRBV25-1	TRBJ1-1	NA	CASSERTGETEAFF
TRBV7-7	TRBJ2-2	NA	CASSLLAGGPVGSNTGELFF
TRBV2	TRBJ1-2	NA	CASVKDRPGGEGYTF
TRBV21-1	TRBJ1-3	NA	CASRKLQWRSSGNTIYF
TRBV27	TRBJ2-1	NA	CASSPSIPEANEQFF
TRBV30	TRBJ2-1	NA	CAWSPFKRDNEQFF
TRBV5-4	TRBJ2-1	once	CASGDRGRGLAGVGGGFF
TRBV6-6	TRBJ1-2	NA	CASSYAGQGSNYGYTF
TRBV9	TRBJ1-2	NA	CASSAGDPWGDGYTF
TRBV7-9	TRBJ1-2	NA	CASSPGTAIYGYTF
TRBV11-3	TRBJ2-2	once	CASSSRDRPEGTGELFF
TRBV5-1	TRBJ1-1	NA	CASSRMWEGQAFF
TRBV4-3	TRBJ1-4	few	CASSQSGTGVEKLFF
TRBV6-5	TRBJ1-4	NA	CASSYSPGQVNEKPFF
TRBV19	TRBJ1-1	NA	CASGPRGPNTEAFF
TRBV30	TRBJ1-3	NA	CAWRRQGAGNTIYF
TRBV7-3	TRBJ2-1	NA	CASSLEPYEQFF
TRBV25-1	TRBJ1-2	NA	CASRDNQGYGYTF
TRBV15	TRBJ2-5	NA	CATSRDLTRTQYF
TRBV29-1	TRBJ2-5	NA	CSVELARGETQYF